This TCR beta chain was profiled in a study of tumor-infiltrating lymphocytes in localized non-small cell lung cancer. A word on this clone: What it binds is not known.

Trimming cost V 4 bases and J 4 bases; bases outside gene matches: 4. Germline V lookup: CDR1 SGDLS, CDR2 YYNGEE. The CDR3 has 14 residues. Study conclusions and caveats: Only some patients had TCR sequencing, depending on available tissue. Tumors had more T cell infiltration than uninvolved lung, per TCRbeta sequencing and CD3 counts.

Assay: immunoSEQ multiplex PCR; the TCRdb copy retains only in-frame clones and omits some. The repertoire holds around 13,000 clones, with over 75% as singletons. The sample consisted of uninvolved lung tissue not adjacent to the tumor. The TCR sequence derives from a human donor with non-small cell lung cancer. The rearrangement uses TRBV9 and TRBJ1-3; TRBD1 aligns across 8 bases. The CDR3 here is CASSPRTGGNTIYF. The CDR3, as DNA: TGTGCCAGCAGCCCTCGGACAGGGGGAAACACCATATATTTT.